This entry is about one TCR beta chain. The antigen remains unidentified. The record originates from a study of spatial heterogeneity in lung cancer. On the study more broadly: The correlation between TCR transcript counts in tumor regions and a T cell module score from matched bulk RNA-seq was strong.

Trimming took off 2 bases at V and 7 bases at J, with 18 bases between the two ends. Germline CDR1 reads SGHVS; CDR2 reads FNYEAQ. The CDR3 is 16 amino acids. General study results and limits: Higher tumor mutation counts went along with higher counts of expanded intratumoral alpha and beta TCRs.

TCRdb re-analysed the 5' RACE reads in MiXCR, keeping a single row per CDR3 protein. There are about 18,000 distinct CDR3 sequences in the sample; around 6% occur only once, and around 3.7% lies in the top ten. The time point denotes: sample taken at primary tumor resection. Sequenced material: lung tumor tissue, taken at surgery. The TCR sequence derives from a female donor with early-stage non-small cell lung cancer. J is TRBJ2-1 and V is TRBV7-6; possible D gene TRBD2, 6 bases. The CDR3, as DNA: TGTGCCAGCAGCTTAATAGGTACGGCAGGGAGGAATGAGCAGTTCTTC. It is translated as CASSLIGTAGRNEQFF.